A selection of T cell receptor beta chains follows, all from one sample in a study of shared clonotypes between healthy human individuals. Data came from immunoSEQ multiplex PCR; TCRdb stores just in-frame clones and leaves some out. Altogether over 2 million clones are present, around 92% being singletons, with the ten largest covering 0.37%. The sequenced sample consisted of naive CD4+ T cells from PBMCs. Receptors originate from a man aged 18 to 35 in good health. Some clones in this sample may be carry-over from other donors' samples. Each CDR3 is given with its conserved first and last residue. The D gene is left open where the match is weak. Size is stated for part of the rows, as once, few or many counts, or as a class when the clone is expanded.

d_call	v_call	j_call	clone_size	cdr3_aa	cdr3_nt
-	TRBV29-1	TRBJ2-3	once	CSVEVIPGTDTQYF	TGCAGCGTTGAAGTGATCCCGGGCACAGATACGCAGTATTTT
-	TRBV5-1	TRBJ2-2	-	CASSLAGDRGTGELFF	TGCGCCAGCAGCTTGGCTGGGGATCGCGGCACCGGGGAGCTGTTTTTT
TRBD1	TRBV9	TRBJ2-3	-	CASSTGQGPSGDYTDTQYF	TGTGCCAGCAGCACGGGACAGGGTCCTAGCGGAGACTACACAGATACGCAGTATTTT
-	TRBV25-1	TRBJ2-3	-	CASSDLYTDTQYF	TGTGCCAGCAGTGACCTATACACAGATACGCAGTATTTT
-	TRBV6-6	TRBJ1-2	-	CASKAVNRVHGYTF	TGTGCCAGCAAGGCTGTAAACAGGGTACACGGCTACACCTTC
TRBD2	TRBV7-2	TRBJ2-7	-	CASSLGGGYEQYF	TGTGCCAGCAGCTTAGGGGGGGGCTACGAGCAGTACTTC
-	TRBV7-9	TRBJ2-7	once	CASSSVRTVPYEQYF	TGTGCCAGCAGCTCAGTACGGACAGTTCCCTACGAGCAGTACTTC
TRBD1	TRBV28	TRBJ1-1	few	CASSLGDRVHMNTEAFF	TGTGCCAGCAGTTTGGGGGACAGGGTTCACATGAACACTGAAGCTTTCTTT
TRBD2	TRBV7-9	TRBJ2-1	-	CASSTGLHTKQFF	TGTGCCAGCAGCACGGGACTACACACTAAGCAGTTCTTC
-	TRBV19	TRBJ2-3	once	CASSPSGSVPDTQYF	TGTGCCAGTAGCCCCTCAGGGTCTGTCCCAGATACGCAGTATTTT
TRBD2	TRBV7-2	TRBJ2-1	-	CASTIGHSGNNEQFF	TGTGCCAGCACCATTGGGCATAGCGGGAACAATGAGCAGTTCTTC
-	TRBV27	TRBJ1-2	once	CASSLKGGDYGYTF	TGTGCCAGCAGTTTAAAGGGGGGAGACTATGGCTACACCTTC
TRBD2	TRBV28	TRBJ2-7	-	CASSRYEGREKVIHEQYF	TGTGCCAGCAGCCGTTACGAGGGGCGGGAGAAGGTAATACACGAGCAGTACTTC